This passage covers 20 T cell receptor beta chains from one sample sequenced in a study of vaccination and CD4 T cells after COVID-19. As to time point: late sampling 161 to 241 days after vaccination in a few convalescent patients. TCRdb re-called the PCR reads through MiXCR, storing one row per CDR3 protein. Of 25,000 to 30,000 distinct CDR3 sequences listed, roughly 51% are singletons. The sequencing used CD4+ T cells from blood, collected about 7 months after SARS-CoV-2 vaccination. These receptors were taken from a human donor who had recovered from COVID-19.

This clonotype was observed a single time. V usage is TRBV20-1 and J usage is TRBJ2-5, with D perhaps matching TRBD2 (5 bases). CDR1 DFQATT and CDR2 SNEGSKA come from the germline V gene (reference sequence). V lost 0 bases to trimming and J lost 5 bases, with 16 bases between them. This CDR3 has 15 residues. CDR3 in DNA: TGCAGTGCTAGAGATCAAGCGGTCATCTCGGAGACCCAGTACTTC. Its translation is CSARDQAVISETQYF.

The V gene is TRBV6-1, the J gene TRBJ1-5; 7 bases match TRBD1. The germline CDR1 and CDR2 sequences are MNHNS and SASEGT. V lost 6 bases, J lost 7 bases, and 18 bases stayed unmatched. The CDR3 consists of 17 residues. CDR3 DNA sequence: TGTGCCAGCAGGGAAAGGGGGCAGGTTTTCAAGCGCCAGCCCCAGCATTTT. Its translation is CASRERGQVFKRQPQHF.

This chain connects TRBV7-9 to TRBJ1-2, with D possibly being TRBD1 (5 bases). Deletions cut 1 base from V and 0 bases from J, with 9 bases between. The CDR3 runs 15 residues. Germline CDR1 and CDR2: SEHNR and FQNEAQ (reference sequence). The CDR3 sequence is CASSLGGAANYGYTF. In DNA, the CDR3 is TGTGCCAGCAGCTTAGGGGGCGCCGCTAACTATGGCTACACCTTC.

This clonotype was counted only a few times. The V call is TRBV20-1, the J call TRBJ1-5; D is unresolved. Germline CDR1 and CDR2: DFQATT and SNEGSKA (reference sequence). V dropped 3 bases and J dropped 0 bases, with 12 bases sitting between them. CDR3 size: 15 residues. The chain's CDR3 is CSASAPIYSNQPQHF. The CDR3 DNA sequence: TGCAGTGCTAGTGCGCCCATATATAGCAATCAGCCCCAGCATTTT.

The chain is built from TRBV4-1 and TRBJ2-7; no clear D. V was cut by 2 bases and J by 2 bases, with 13 bases left in between. CDR1 and CDR2 from the germline V gene are MGHRA and YSYEKL. The CDR3 contains 15 residues. The CDR3 DNA follows: TGCGCCAGCAGCCAAAACCGGGCCTTAACCTACGAGCAGTACTTC. Residues: CASSQNRALTYEQYF.

A few counts support this clonotype. The chain has TRBV7-9 and TRBJ1-5; 7 nucleotides agree with TRBD1. Trimming at V came to 4 bases and at J to 5 bases, leaving 5 bases not matched to a gene. The V gene's germline CDR1 is SEHNR and CDR2 FQNEAQ (reference sequence). The CDR3 extends over 14 amino acids. The CDR3 bases are TGTGCCAGCAGCTCTGAGGGGGCCTATCAGCCCCAGCATTTT. It translates to CASSSEGAYQPQHF. Together with reference TRBV7-9 and TRBJ1-5, the CDR3 gives the full variable domain: DTGVSQNPRHKITKRGQNVTFRCDPISEHNRLYWYRQTLGQGPEFLTYFQNEAQLEKSRLLSDRFSAERPKGSFSTLEIQRTEQGDSAMYLCASSSEGAYQPQHFGDGTRLSIL.

The chain uses TRBV7-2 and TRBJ2-1; TRBD2 is a possible D gene (5 bases). The germline V and J ends were trimmed by 5 bases and 8 bases, with 16 bases remaining between them. This CDR3 region has 14 residues. Germline V CDR1 and CDR2: SGHTA, FQGNSA. The CDR3 region is CASSKTGIVYEQFF. The CDR3 nucleotides read TGTGCCAGCAGCAAGACCGGGATCGTCTATGAGCAGTTCTTC. The full variable domain, in which reference TRBV7-2 and TRBJ2-1 provide the parts outside the CDR3, is GAGVSQSPSNKVTEKGKDVELRCDPISGHTALYWYRQSLGQGLEFLIYFQGNSAPDKSGLPSDRFSAERTGGSVSTLTIQRTQQEDSAVYLCASSKTGIVYEQFFGPGTRLTVL.

This clonotype was recorded a few times. The chain links TRBV27 to TRBJ1-1; D gene uncertain. This CDR3 spans 11 amino acids. V shed 5 bases and J shed 7 bases, with 8 bases lying between them. Per the germline V gene, CDR1 is MNHEY and CDR2 is SMNVEV (reference sequence). The CDR3 bases are TGTGCCAGCAGTCCATATATTGAAGCTTTCTTT. Its translation is CASSPYIEAFF.

The chain uses TRBV6-1 and TRBJ1-5, with D hard to call. The CDR3 loop spans 13 amino acids. Germline V CDR1 and CDR2: MNHNS, SASEGT. Trimming removed 8 bases from V and 0 bases from J, with 8 bases in between. The CDR3 sequence: CASRKGSNQPQHF. In DNA form, the CDR3 reads TGTGCCAGCCGAAAGGGTAGCAATCAGCCCCAGCATTTT.

This clonotype has just a few counts. V and J are TRBV7-9 and TRBJ2-3, with D tentatively TRBD1 or TRBD2 (5 bases each). V was trimmed by 5 bases and J by 12 bases, leaving 15 bases between them. This CDR3 is built from 12 residues. Germline V gene data show CDR1 as SEHNR and CDR2 as FQNEAQ (reference sequence). The CDR3 protein is CASSPGTPTQYF. CDR3 DNA sequence: TGTGCCAGCAGCCCCGGGACCCCCACACAGTATTTT.

The chain couples TRBV6-1 to TRBJ1-1; D perhaps matches TRBD1 (6 bases). Deletions cut 6 bases from V and 6 bases from J, with 14 bases between. The CDR3 runs to 13 residues. Looked up from germline, CDR1 is MNHNS and CDR2 is SASEGT. Here the CDR3 DNA reads TGTGCCAGCAGAGAACAGGGAAGGGCTGAAGCTTTCTTT. This encodes CASREQGRAEAFF.

The V and J genes are TRBV2 and TRBJ2-5, with no clear D. The CDR3 runs to 14 residues. The germline V and J ends were trimmed by 6 bases and 1 base, with 12 bases remaining between them. Germline V gene sequence: CDR1 SNHLY, CDR2 FYNNEI. The CDR3 loop is CASRPRITQETQYF. The CDR3, as DNA: TGTGCCAGCAGGCCTAGAATTACCCAAGAGACCCAGTACTTC.

V is TRBV7-2 and J is TRBJ2-6; 9 nucleotides line up with TRBD1. The V and J ends lost 5 bases and 2 bases, in that order; junction bases with no gene match: 1. The length of the CDR3 is 15 residues. CDR1 and CDR2 from the germline V gene are SGHTA and FQGNSA. The CDR3 here is CASSRDRAGANVLTF. DNA for the CDR3: TGTGCCAGCAGCCGGGACAGGGCTGGGGCCAACGTCCTGACTTTC.

This clonotype was seen only a few times. The chain uses TRBV7-8 and TRBJ2-2; D gene ambiguous. This CDR3 comprises 15 residues. CDR1 is SGHVS, CDR2 FQNEAQ, per germline. Between the trimmed V and J ends, which lost 5 bases and 6 bases, there was a span of 16 bases. The CDR3 nucleotides read TGTGCCAGCAGCCCATTCCCCCCTCCGGCCGGGGAGCTGTTTTTT. It specifies CASSPFPPPAGELFF.

This clonotype was picked up a small number of times. The V call is TRBV15, the J call TRBJ2-1; TRBD1 agrees at 7 bases. Germline V gives CDR1 LNHNV, CDR2 YYDKDF (reference sequence). Trimming removed 0 bases from V and 8 bases from J; junction bases left unmatched: 7. This CDR3 comprises 15 residues. CDR3 nucleotides: TGTGCCACCAGCAGAGATCAACAGGGGCCGCATGAGCAGTTCTTC. Encoded protein: CATSRDQQGPHEQFF.

The chain couples TRBV10-1 to TRBJ2-3, with 7 bases identical to TRBD2. V was pared by 8 bases and J by 4 bases, with 3 bases of the junction left unmatched. The CDR3 totals 12 residues. Germline V lookup: CDR1 WNHNN, CDR2 SYGVQD (reference sequence). CDR3 nucleotides: TGCGCCAGCGGGACTAACGCAGATACGCAGTATTTT. It is translated as CASGTNADTQYF.

The rearrangement joins TRBV20-1 to TRBJ2-7, with 10 bases identical to TRBD2. Germline CDR1 is DFQATT and CDR2 is SNEGSKA (reference sequence). This CDR3 has 14 residues. Trimming removed 6 bases from V and 1 base from J; junction bases left unmatched: 6. The CDR3 DNA follows: TGCAGTGCGCCCTTACTAGCGGGATCCTACGAGCAGTACTTC. It encodes CSAPLLAGSYEQYF.

In its sample, this clonotype was seen a few times. The chain combines TRBV28 with TRBJ2-3; tentative D call: TRBD2 (5 bases). CDR1 is MDHEN and CDR2 is SYDVKM in the germline V gene. The CDR3 loop spans 14 amino acids. V lost 8 bases and J 1 base, leaving 13 bases between the germline ends. CDR3 loop: CASSLVIGTDTQYF. Written as DNA, the CDR3 is TGTGCCAGCTCACTAGTCATAGGCACAGATACGCAGTATTTT.

This clonotype was recorded only once. CDR3 residues: CASSQASGRVYNEQFF. The CDR3 nucleotides are TGTGCCAGCAGCCAAGCTAGCGGGAGGGTGTACAATGAGCAGTTCTTC. The rearrangement uses TRBV7-9 and TRBJ2-1; 12 bases agree with TRBD2. Germline trimming cut 5 bases from V and 4 bases from J; bases unmatched to any gene: 6. Germline loops: CDR1 SEHNR, CDR2 FQNEAQ (reference sequence). The CDR3 loop spans 16 amino acids.

A word on this clonotype: Sequence at one end of the junction differs from germline and may be a read error. The chain combines TRBV11-2 with TRBJ1-2, with 7 bases matching TRBD1. Germline lookup yields CDR1 SGHAT and CDR2 FQNNGV. The CDR3 is 15 residues long. CDR3 loop: CASSSPGTERAGYAF. The CDR3 DNA reads as TGTGCCAGCAGCTCCCCCGGGACAGAGCGCGCAGGCTACGCCTTC. The full variable domain, rest sourced from reference TRBV11-2 and TRBJ1-2, is EAGVAQSPRYKIIEKRQSVAFWCNPISGHATLYWYQQILGQGPKLLIQFQNNGVVDDSQLPKDRFSAERLKGVDSTLKIQPAKLEDSAVYLCASSSPGTERAGYAFGSGTRLTVV.